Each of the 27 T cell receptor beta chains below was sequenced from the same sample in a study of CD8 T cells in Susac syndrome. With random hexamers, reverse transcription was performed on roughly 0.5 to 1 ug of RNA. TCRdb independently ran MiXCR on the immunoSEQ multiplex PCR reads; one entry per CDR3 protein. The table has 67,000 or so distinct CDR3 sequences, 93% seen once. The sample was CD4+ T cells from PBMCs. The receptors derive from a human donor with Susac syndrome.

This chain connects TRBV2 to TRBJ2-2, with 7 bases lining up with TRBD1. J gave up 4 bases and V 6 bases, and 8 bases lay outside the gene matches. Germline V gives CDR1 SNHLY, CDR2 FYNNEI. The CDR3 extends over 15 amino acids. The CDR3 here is CASRSQGPGTGELFF. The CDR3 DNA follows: TGTGCCAGCAGATCACAGGGGCCGGGCACCGGGGAGCTGTTTTTT.

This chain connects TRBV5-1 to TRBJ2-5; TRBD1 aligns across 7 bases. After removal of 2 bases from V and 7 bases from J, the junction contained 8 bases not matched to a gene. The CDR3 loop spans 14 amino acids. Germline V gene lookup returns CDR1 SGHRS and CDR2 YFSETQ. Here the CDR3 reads CASSLHGQAGTQYF. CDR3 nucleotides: TGCGCCAGCAGCTTACATGGACAGGCTGGGACCCAGTACTTC.

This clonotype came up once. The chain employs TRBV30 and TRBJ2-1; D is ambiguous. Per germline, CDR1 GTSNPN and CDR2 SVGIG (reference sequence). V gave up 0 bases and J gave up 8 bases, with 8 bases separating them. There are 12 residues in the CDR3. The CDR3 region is CAWSVQTHEQFF. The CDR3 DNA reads TGTGCCTGGAGTGTACAGACACATGAGCAGTTCTTC.

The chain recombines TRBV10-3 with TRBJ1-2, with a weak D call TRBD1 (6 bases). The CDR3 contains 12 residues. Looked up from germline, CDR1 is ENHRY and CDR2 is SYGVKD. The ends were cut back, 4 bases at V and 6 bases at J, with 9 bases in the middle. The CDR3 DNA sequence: TGTGCCATCAGTGTTGGGGGCCATGGCTACACCTTC. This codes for CAISVGGHGYTF.

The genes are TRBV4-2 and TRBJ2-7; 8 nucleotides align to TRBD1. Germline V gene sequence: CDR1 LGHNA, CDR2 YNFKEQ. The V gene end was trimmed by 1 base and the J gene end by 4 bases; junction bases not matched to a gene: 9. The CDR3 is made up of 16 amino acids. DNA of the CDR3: TGTGCCAGCAGCCAAGCTGGACAGGGATCCCTTTACGAGCAGTACTTC. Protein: CASSQAGQGSLYEQYF.

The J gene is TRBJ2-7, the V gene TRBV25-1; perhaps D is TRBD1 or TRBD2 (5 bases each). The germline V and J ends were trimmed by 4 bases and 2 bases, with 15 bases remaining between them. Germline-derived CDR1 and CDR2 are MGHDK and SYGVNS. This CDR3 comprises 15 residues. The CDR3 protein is CASSAGTPTTYEQYF. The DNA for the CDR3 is TGTGCCAGCAGTGCCGGGACCCCCACGACCTACGAGCAGTACTTC.

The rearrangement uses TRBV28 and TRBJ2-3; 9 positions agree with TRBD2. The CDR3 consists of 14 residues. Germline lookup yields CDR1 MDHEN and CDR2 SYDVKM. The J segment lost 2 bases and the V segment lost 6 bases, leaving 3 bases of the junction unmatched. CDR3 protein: CASRIAGDTDTQYF. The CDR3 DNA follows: TGTGCCAGCAGAATAGCGGGAGACACAGATACGCAGTATTTT.

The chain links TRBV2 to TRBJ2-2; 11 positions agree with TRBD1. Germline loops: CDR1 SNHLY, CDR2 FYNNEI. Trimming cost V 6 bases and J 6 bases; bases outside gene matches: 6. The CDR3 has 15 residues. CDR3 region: CASSRDRGNSGELFF. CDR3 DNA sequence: TGTGCCAGCAGCCGGGACAGGGGGAATTCCGGGGAGCTGTTTTTT.

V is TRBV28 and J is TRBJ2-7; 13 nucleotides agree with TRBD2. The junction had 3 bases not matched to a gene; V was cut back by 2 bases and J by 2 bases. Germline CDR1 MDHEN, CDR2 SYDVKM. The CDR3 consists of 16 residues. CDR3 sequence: CASSLTSGGVPYEQYF. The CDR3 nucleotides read TGTGCCAGCAGTTTAACTAGCGGGGGGGTACCCTACGAGCAGTACTTC.

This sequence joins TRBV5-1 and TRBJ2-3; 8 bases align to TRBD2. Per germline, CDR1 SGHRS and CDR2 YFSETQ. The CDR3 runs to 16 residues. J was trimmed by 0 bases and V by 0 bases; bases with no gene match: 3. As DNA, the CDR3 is TGCGCCAGCAGCTTGGAGGTAGCGGGGAGCACAGATACGCAGTATTTT. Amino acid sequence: CASSLEVAGSTDTQYF.

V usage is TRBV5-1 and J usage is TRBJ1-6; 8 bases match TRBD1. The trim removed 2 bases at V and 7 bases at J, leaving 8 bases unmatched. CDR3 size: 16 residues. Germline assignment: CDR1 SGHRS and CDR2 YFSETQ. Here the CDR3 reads CASSLQQGVRNSPLHF. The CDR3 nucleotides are TGCGCCAGCAGCTTACAACAGGGGGTCCGGAATTCACCCCTCCACTTT.

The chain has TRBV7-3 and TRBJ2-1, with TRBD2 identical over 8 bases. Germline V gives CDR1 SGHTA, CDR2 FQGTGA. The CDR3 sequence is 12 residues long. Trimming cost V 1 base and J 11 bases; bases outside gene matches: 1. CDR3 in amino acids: CASSLSGGKQFF. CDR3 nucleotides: TGTGCCAGCAGCTTAAGCGGGGGGAAGCAGTTCTTC.

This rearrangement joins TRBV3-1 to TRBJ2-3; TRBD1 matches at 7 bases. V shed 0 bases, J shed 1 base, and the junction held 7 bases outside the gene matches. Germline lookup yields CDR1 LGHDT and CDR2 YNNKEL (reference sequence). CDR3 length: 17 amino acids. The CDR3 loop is CASSQDSRQGGTDTQYF. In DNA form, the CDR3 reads TGTGCCAGCAGCCAAGATTCGAGACAGGGTGGCACAGATACGCAGTATTTT.

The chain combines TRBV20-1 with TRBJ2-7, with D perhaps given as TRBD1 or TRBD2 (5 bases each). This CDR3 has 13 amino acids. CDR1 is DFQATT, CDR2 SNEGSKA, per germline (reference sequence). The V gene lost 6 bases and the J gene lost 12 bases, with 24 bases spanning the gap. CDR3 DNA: TGCAGTGCAGGGACCAGGACTGTCGGGGTGGGGTACTTC. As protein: CSAGTRTVGVGYF.

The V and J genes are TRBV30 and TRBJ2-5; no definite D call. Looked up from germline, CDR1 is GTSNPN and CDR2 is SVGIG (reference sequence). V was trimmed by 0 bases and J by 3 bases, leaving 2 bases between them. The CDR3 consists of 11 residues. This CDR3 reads CAWSVKETQYF. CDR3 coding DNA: TGTGCCTGGAGTGTTAAAGAGACCCAGTACTTC. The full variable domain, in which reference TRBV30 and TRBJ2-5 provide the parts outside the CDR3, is SQTIHQWPATLVQPVGSPLSLECTVEGTSNPNLYWYRQAAGRGLQLLFYSVGIGQISSEVPQNLSASRPQDRQFILSSKKLLLSDSGFYLCAWSVKETQYFGPGTRLLVL.

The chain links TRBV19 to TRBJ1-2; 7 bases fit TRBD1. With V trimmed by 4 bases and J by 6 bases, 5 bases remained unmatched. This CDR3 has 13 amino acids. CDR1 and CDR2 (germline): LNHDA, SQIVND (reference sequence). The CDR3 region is CASSTRQGDGYTF. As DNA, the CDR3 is TGTGCCAGTAGTACCCGACAGGGAGATGGCTACACCTTC.

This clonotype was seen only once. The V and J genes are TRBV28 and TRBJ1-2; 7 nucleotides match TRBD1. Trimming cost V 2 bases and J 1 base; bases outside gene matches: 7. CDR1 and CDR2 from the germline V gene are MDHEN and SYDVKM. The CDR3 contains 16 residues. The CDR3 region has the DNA TGTGCCAGCAGTTTAGGCCCGGACAGGATTAACTATGGCTACACCTTC. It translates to CASSLGPDRINYGYTF.

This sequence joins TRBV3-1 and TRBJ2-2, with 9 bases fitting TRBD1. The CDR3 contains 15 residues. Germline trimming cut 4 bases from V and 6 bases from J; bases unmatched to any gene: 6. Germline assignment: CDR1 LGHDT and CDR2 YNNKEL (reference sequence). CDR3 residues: CASSRGTGTAGELFF. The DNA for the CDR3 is TGTGCCAGCAGCCGTGGGACAGGGACAGCCGGGGAGCTGTTTTTT.

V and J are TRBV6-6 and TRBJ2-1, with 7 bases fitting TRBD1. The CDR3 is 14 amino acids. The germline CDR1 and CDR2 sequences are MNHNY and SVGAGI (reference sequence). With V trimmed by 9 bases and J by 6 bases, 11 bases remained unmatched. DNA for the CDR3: TGTGCCAGTATTAACAGGGGTGGGGGCAATGAGCAGTTCTTC. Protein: CASINRGGGNEQFF.

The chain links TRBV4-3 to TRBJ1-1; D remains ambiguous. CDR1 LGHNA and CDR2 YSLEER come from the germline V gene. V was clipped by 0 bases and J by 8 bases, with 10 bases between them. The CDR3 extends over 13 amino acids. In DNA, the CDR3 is TGCGCCAGCAGCCAAGATACCGGAAGGGAAGCTTTCTTT. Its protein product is CASSQDTGREAFF.

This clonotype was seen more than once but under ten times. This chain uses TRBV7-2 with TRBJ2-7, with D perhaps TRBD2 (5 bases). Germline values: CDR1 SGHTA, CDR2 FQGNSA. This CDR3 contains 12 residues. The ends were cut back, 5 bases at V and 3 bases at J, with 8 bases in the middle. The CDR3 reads CASSQTSYEQYF. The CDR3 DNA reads TGTGCCAGCAGCCAAACTAGCTACGAGCAGTACTTC.

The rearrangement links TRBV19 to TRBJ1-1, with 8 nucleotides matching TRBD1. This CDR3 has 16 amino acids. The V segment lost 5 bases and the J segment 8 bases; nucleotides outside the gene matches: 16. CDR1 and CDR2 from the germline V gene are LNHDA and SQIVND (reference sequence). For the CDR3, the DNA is TGTGCCAGTAGTCCCCGGGCAGGGGGCGGTTTCGGAGAAGCTTTCTTT. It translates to CASSPRAGGGFGEAFF.

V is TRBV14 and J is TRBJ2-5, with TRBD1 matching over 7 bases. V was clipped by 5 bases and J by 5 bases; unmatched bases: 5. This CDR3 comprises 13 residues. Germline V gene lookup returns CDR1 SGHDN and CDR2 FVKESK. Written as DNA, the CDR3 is TGTGCCAGCAGCAAGAACAGGGGTGAGACCCAGTACTTC. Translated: CASSKNRGETQYF.

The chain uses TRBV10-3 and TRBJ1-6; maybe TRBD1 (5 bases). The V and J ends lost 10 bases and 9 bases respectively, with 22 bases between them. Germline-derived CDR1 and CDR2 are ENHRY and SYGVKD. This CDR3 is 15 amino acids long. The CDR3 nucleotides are TGTGCCACCCTACCAGGTCTTGGGGGATTTTCACCCCTCCACTTT. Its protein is CATLPGLGGFSPLHF.

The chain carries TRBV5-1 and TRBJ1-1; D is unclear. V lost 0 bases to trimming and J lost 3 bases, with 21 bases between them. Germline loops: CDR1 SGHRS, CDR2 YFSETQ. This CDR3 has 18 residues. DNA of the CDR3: TGCGCCAGCAGCTTGGCCCTGACGGCACATCCTGGTGACACTGAAGCTTTCTTT. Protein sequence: CASSLALTAHPGDTEAFF. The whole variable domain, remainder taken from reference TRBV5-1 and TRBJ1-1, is KAGVTQTPRYLIKTRGQQVTLSCSPISGHRSVSWYQQTPGQGLQFLFEYFSETQRNKGNFPGRFSGRQFSNSRSEMNVSTLELGDSALYLCASSLALTAHPGDTEAFFGQGTRLTVV.

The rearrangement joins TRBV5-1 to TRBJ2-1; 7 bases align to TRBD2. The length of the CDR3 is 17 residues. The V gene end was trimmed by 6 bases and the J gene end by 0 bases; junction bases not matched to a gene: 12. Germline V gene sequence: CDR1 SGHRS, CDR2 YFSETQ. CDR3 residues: CASTYHRTGGSYNEQFF. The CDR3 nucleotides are TGCGCCAGCACCTATCATCGAACGGGAGGCTCCTACAATGAGCAGTTCTTC.

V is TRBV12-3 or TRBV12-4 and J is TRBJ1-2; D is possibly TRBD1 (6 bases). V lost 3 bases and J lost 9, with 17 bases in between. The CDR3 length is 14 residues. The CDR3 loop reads CASSFGGTRKSYTF. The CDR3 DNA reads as TGTGCCAGCAGTTTCGGGGGGACACGCAAGAGCTACACCTTC.